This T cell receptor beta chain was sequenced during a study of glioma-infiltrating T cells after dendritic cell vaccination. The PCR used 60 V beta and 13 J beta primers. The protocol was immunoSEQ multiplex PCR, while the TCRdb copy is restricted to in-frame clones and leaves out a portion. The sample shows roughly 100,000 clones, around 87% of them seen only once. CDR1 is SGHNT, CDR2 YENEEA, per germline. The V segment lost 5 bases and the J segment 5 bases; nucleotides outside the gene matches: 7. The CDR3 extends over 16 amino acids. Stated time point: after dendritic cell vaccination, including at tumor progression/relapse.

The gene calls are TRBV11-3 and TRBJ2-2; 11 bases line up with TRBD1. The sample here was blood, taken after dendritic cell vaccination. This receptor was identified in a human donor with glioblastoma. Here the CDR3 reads CASSTLGDRGTGELFF. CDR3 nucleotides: TGTGCCAGCAGCACTCTGGGGGACAGGGGGACCGGGGAGCTGTTTTTT.